Following are 16 T cell receptor beta chains from one sample sequenced in a study of molecular identifiers for immune sequencing clone quantification (dated by TCRdb to 2017 to 2018). Receptors were amplified or captured by PCR. The sequencer listed for this sample is NextSeq 500. TCRdb reran the public reads through fastp at Q25 and MiXCR, keeping productive beta chains. All rows with the same CDR3 protein become a single entry with the most common DNA and genes. This sample comprises over 550,000 distinct CDR3 sequences, 25% of them detected only once. The ten largest clones take up about 0.84% of the sample. Sequenced input: naive CD8+ T cells from blood, with Jurkat cell RNA spiked in. The cell subset or site label, read with the paper, signifies: FACS-sorted CD8+CD4-CCR7+CD45RA+ naive T cells. The receptors here all came from a human donor in good health. Some libraries in this study had Jurkat cell RNA spiked in.

This clonotype was observed once. A much bigger clone sits one base away, suggesting this may be a read error. V gene TRBV5-1 combines with J gene TRBJ2-1; 10 bases line up with TRBD2. Trimming at V came to 4 bases and at J to 0 bases, leaving 19 bases not matched to a gene. Germline V lookup: CDR1 SGHRS, CDR2 YFSETQ. The CDR3 totals 21 residues. CDR3 in DNA: TGCGCCAGCAGCCCCCGGCCGGGTACTAGCGGGGACCCGAGCTCCTACAATGAGCAGTTCTTC. This translates into CASSPRPGTSGDPSSYNEQFF.

This clonotype was seen repeatedly, ten times or more. The gene calls are TRBV4-3 and TRBJ1-5; 7 nucleotides line up with TRBD1. Losses at the gene ends were 0 bases for V and 9 bases for J; bases not matched to a gene: 11. The CDR3 is 16 residues long. The germline V gene encodes CDR1 LGHNA and CDR2 YSLEER. The CDR3 region is CASSQDRATGMLPQHF. CDR3 DNA sequence: TGCGCCAGCAGCCAAGATAGGGCGACAGGGATGTTGCCCCAGCATTTT.

V is TRBV19 and J is TRBJ1-5; D unclear. Trimming cost V 7 bases and J 7 bases, with 11 bases left between them. Germline CDR1 reads LNHDA; CDR2 reads SQIVND (reference sequence). There are 12 residues in the CDR3. DNA of the CDR3: TGTGCCAGTACGGGCGGACTACAGCCCCAGCATTTT. Its translation is CASTGGLQPQHF.

This clonotype has a count of ten or more. The chain combines TRBV11-2 with TRBJ2-5; D ambiguous. The germline CDR1 and CDR2 sequences are SGHAT and FQNNGV. The CDR3 totals 15 residues. The V and J ends lost 0 bases and 3 bases respectively, with 11 bases between them. The DNA for the CDR3 is TGTGCCAGCAGCTTAGAGGACCTGCCAGAAGAGACCCAGTACTTC. Amino acid sequence: CASSLEDLPEETQYF.

The chain has TRBV10-2 and TRBJ2-3; TRBD2 agrees at 8 bases. The CDR3 runs to 16 residues. Germline CDR1 WSHSY, CDR2 SAAADI. Unmatched junction bases numbered 6, after V lost 1 base and J lost 3 bases. CDR3 sequence reads: CASSEYVAGNTDTQYF. CDR3 DNA sequence: TGCGCCAGCAGTGAGTACGTAGCGGGGAATACAGATACGCAGTATTTT.

The chain uses TRBV6-2 or TRBV6-3 and TRBJ1-4, with D uncertain. There are 13 residues in the CDR3. The germline V gene encodes CDR1 MNHEY and CDR2 SVGEGT. Trimming removed 4 bases from V and 5 bases from J, with 8 bases in between. In nucleotides, the CDR3 is TGTGCCAGCAGTTTGTTCCAGAATGAAAAACTGTTTTTT. Encoded protein: CASSLFQNEKLFF.

This chain connects TRBV7-9 to TRBJ2-7; possible D gene TRBD1, 6 bases. V was shortened by 2 bases and J by 1 base, with 21 bases between the two germline ends. Germline V gene sequence: CDR1 SEHNR, CDR2 FQNEAQ (reference sequence). This CDR3 is built from 18 residues. The CDR3 DNA follows: TGTGCCAGCAGCTTATCTTACACAGGGACGGAAGTTTCCTACGAGCAGTACTTC. It translates to CASSLSYTGTEVSYEQYF.

Comments on this clonotype: A much larger clone differs by one base, so this may be a read error. This sequence joins TRBV24-1 and TRBJ2-1; 8 bases fit TRBD2. CDR1 is KGHDR and CDR2 is SFDVKD in the germline V gene. The CDR3 spans 15 residues. The CDR3 protein is CAASAKREPYNEQFF. CDR3 in DNA: TGTGCCGCCAGTGCGAAGCGGGAGCCCTACAATGAGCAGTTCTTC.

Points on this clonotype: It may be a read error: a sequence one base away is much more abundant. The CDR3 carries no conserved terminal phenylalanine or tryptophan, so it likely arises from a read error. The rearrangement uses TRBV2 and TRBJ1-3; D unclear. Germline CDR1 reads SNHLY; CDR2 reads FYNNEI. The CDR3 contains 13 residues. V was pared by 2 bases and J by 2 bases, with 4 bases between. CDR3 nucleotide sequence: TGTGCCAGCAGTGAACAGACTGGAAACACCATATATCTT. This gives the protein CASSEQTGNTIYL.

With respect to this clonotype: Germline and junction disagree at one end, which may indicate a read error. The chain links TRBV28 to TRBJ2-5; D remains unclear. The germline gives CDR1 MDHEN, CDR2 SYDVKM. CDR3 length: 17 residues. The CDR3 sequence is CASSLSVDGTYQESQYF. In DNA form, the CDR3 reads TGTGCCAGCAGTTTAAGTGTGGATGGCACGTACCAAGAGAGCCAGTACTTC.

A note on this clonotype: An end of the junction does not agree with germline; a read error may underlie this. This chain uses TRBV20-1 with TRBJ1-3; tentatively, D is TRBD1 (6 bases). The germline V gene has CDR1 DFQATT and CDR2 SNEGSKA (reference sequence). The CDR3 covers 13 residues. For the CDR3, the DNA is TGCAGTGCTAGGCAGGGGCTTGGAAACACCACATATTTT. Translated, it gives CSARQGLGNTTYF.

The sample holds one count of this clonotype. The V and J genes are TRBV6-2 or TRBV6-3 and TRBJ2-1, with D tentatively TRBD2 (6 bases). Germline values: CDR1 MNHEY, CDR2 SVGEGT. This CDR3 region has 15 residues. V was cut by 2 bases and J by 9 bases, with 17 bases left in between. CDR3 sequence: CASSYAPGSYGEQFF. DNA for the CDR3: TGTGCCAGCAGTTACGCACCCGGGAGCTACGGTGAGCAGTTCTTC.

This clonotype was detected only a few times. The J gene is TRBJ2-7, the V gene TRBV5-4, with D possibly matching TRBD1 (6 bases). CDR3 size: 16 residues. The V end was cut by 0 bases, the J end by 2 bases, with 15 bases between. CDR1 and CDR2 (germline): SGHNT, YYREEE (reference sequence). The chain's CDR3 is CASSLDEGGATYEQYF. CDR3 DNA sequence: TGTGCCAGCAGCTTGGACGAAGGGGGTGCGACCTACGAGCAGTACTTC.

This clonotype was seen repeatedly, ten times or more. This sequence joins TRBV20-1 and TRBJ1-2; D gene ambiguous. Trimming cost V 0 bases and J 2 bases, with 13 bases left between them. The CDR3 extends over 15 amino acids. Germline V gene data show CDR1 as DFQATT and CDR2 as SNEGSKA (reference sequence). The CDR3 loop is CSARDTEKLNYGYTF. The CDR3 DNA reads TGCAGTGCTAGAGATACTGAGAAATTAAACTATGGCTACACCTTC.

Comment on this clonotype: Given a much more abundant clone one base away, this may be a read error. The chain uses TRBV7-9 and TRBJ2-5; 12 nucleotides agree with TRBD2. The germline CDR1 and CDR2 sequences are SEHNR and FQNEAQ (reference sequence). This CDR3 has 17 residues. The chain's CDR3 is CASSVRLAGEPQGTQYF. CDR3 DNA sequence: TGTGCCAGCAGCGTACGACTAGCGGGAGAACCCCAAGGGACCCAGTACTTC. Full variable domain (missing parts from reference TRBV7-9 and TRBJ2-5): DTGVSQNPRHKITKRGQNVTFRCDPISEHNRLYWYRQTLGQGPEFLTYFQNEAQLEKSRLLSDRFSAERPKGSFSTLEIQRTEQGDSAMYLCASSVRLAGEPQGTQYFGPGTRLLVL.

Regarding this clonotype: This may be a read error: a much more frequent sequence differs by one nucleotide. The rearrangement joins TRBV23-1 to TRBJ1-5, with D unresolved. TRBV23-1 carries the ORF label, with uncertain function. The CDR3 has 15 residues. The CDR3 DNA reads as TGCGCCAGCAGTCGTCTGGGATTTAGCAATCCGCCCCAGCATTTT. Protein sequence: CASSRLGFSNPPQHF.